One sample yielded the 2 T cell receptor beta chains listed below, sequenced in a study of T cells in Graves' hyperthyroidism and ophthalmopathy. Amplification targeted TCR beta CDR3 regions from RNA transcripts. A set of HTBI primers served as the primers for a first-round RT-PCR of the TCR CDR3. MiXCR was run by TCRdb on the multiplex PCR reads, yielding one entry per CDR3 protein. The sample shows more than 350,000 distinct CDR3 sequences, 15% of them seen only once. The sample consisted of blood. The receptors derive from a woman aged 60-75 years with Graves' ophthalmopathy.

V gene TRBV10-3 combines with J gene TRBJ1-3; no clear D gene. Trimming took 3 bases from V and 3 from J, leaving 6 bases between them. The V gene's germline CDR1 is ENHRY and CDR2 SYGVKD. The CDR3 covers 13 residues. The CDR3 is CAISDRNGNTIYF. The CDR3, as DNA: TGTGCCATCAGTGACAGGAATGGAAACACCATATATTTT.

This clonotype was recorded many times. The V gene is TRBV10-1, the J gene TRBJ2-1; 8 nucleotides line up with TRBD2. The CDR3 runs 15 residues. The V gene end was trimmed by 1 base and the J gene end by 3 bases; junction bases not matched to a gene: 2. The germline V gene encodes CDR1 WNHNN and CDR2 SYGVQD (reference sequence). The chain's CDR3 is CASSEFLAGYNEQFF. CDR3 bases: TGCGCCAGCAGTGAGTTTCTAGCGGGCTACAATGAGCAGTTCTTC.